Listed here is a single TCR beta chain. Its antigen is not identified. The CD4+ and CD8+ fractions came from positive magnetic bead selection and were purity-checked by flow cytometry. The CDR3 is 13 amino acids. V was cut by 9 bases and J by 2 bases, with 13 bases left in between. The germline V gene has CDR1 LNHDA and CDR2 SQIVND (reference sequence). Data came from immunoSEQ multiplex PCR; TCRdb stores just in-frame clones and leaves some out. The table shows roughly 5,000 clones, with nearly 85% occurring only once. The data stem from a study of somatic mutations in cytotoxic T cells in rheumatoid arthritis. Study in general: Flow cytometry sorted some V beta antibody-stained T-cell populations to nearly 100% purity, V beta1+ cells among them being sequenced for TCRB.

Overall study results and limits: The CD8+ clonality of rheumatoid arthritis patients increased with age, whereas that of healthy controls did not. Significant differences in CD8+ T-cell clonality were not found between rheumatoid arthritis patients and healthy controls (age-matched).

This chain uses TRBV19 with TRBJ1-1; possibly TRBD1 for D (5 bases). This TCR came from a woman aged 45-65 years with rheumatoid arthritis. What was sequenced was CD8+ T cells sorted from blood. CDR3 sequence reads: CASRQLLNTEAFF. The CDR3 DNA sequence: TGTGCCAGCCGACAGTTACTTAACACTGAAGCTTTCTTT.